This section outlines one TCR beta chain sequence together with its context. Its specificity is unknown. The data derive from a study of cytomegalovirus exposure and HLA in healthy donors. Study context: Findings of an earlier analysis included roughly 110 million unique TCR beta sequences from 190 million or so T cells.

PCR used 60 Vbeta primers and 13 Jbeta primers. Data came from immunoSEQ multiplex PCR; TCRdb stores just in-frame clones and leaves some out. This table has 75,000 to 90,000 clones, around 81% appearing once. Study-level points and caveats: Several of the most significant clusters appeared linked to common viral pathogens, based on a later analysis. According to reports, the classifier identified cytomegalovirus status with high specificity and sensitivity.

As for the donors, each was a healthy bone marrow donor. Germline assignment: CDR1 SEHNR and CDR2 FQNEAQ (reference sequence). Trimming shortened V by 5 bases and J by 0 bases, and 15 bases separated the two germline ends. This CDR3 is 16 amino acids long. The receptor was derived from a male donor in good health and CMV-seropositive. The rearrangement joins TRBV7-9 to TRBJ2-3; possibly TRBD2 for D (5 bases). The sequencing input was PBMCs. DNA of the CDR3: TGTGCCAGCAGCCCCCAGTTTTCGGGGAGCACAGATACGCAGTATTTT. It encodes CASSPQFSGSTDTQYF.